The T cell receptor (beta chain) under discussion was sequenced for a study of T cells expressing NK-cell markers. At the level of the study: CD3+CD56+NKG2C+, CD3+CD56+NKG2C- and CD3+CD56-NKG2C+ T cells, once sorted, supplied the TCR beta repertoires. Most of the eight sequenced donors tested HCMV-seropositive; one tested seronegative.

Concerning this clonotype: Its target is unknown.

Per the germline V gene, CDR1 is SGHTA and CDR2 is FQGNSA. The CDR3 consists of 17 residues. TCRdb reanalyzed the 5' RACE reads and collapses them to one entry per CDR3 protein, without DNA. In all, the sample yields a few hundred thousand distinct CDR3 sequences. Study-wide findings and caveats: Among several donors, these clonotypes also ranked first in the CD3+CD56-NKG2C+ fraction. Roughly 1.0-7.0% of CD8+ T cells in more than 5 donors belonged to dominant NKG2C+ clonotypes.

What was sequenced was blood T cells: a sorted CD56 or NKG2C T cell subset, CD4+ or CD8+ T cells, or bulk PBMC T cells (not recorded which). This sequence joins TRBV7-2 and TRBJ2-3; TCRdb reports TRBD1, a call that lacks DNA to check it against. This clonotype was sampled from a man aged 18-75 years in good health. The CDR3 spells CASSFSGGAFGTDTQYF.